Each of the 4 T cell receptor beta chains below was sequenced from the same sample in a study of T cell changes during pregnancy in multiple sclerosis. TCRdb's copy holds only in-frame clones and misses some; the assay was immunoSEQ multiplex PCR. This repertoire shows approximately 66,000 clones, 91% found once; its top ten account for over 4.5%. This sample comprised CD8+ T cells from peripheral blood mononuclear cells, obtained before pregnancy. These receptors all stem from a female donor with multiple sclerosis, enrolled in a pregnancy study.

This chain's CDR3 is CASSVRDTNQPQHF. DNA for the CDR3: TGTGCCAGTAGTGTGAGGGACACCAATCAGCCCCAGCATTTT. This chain joins TRBV19 and TRBJ1-5, with TRBD1 as a possible D gene (6 bases). From germline, CDR1 is LNHDA and CDR2 SQIVND (reference sequence). The CDR3 has 14 residues. Trimming took off 5 bases at V and 3 bases at J, with 11 bases between the two ends.

The chain employs TRBV30 and TRBJ1-1, with D possibly matching TRBD1 (6 bases). The CDR3 length is 13 residues. Germline loops: CDR1 GTSNPN, CDR2 SVGIG (reference sequence). The ends were cut back, 5 bases at V and 5 bases at J, with 15 bases in the middle. Written as DNA, the CDR3 is TGTGCCTGGCGAACAGGGCGGTGGACTGAAGCTTTCTTT. Its protein is CAWRTGRWTEAFF.

This sequence joins TRBV6-1 and TRBJ1-5; 8 bases are a match to TRBD1. Looked up from germline, CDR1 is MNHNS and CDR2 is SASEGT. With 4 bases clipped from V and 0 bases from J, the junction kept 11 bases outside the gene matches. This CDR3 contains 18 residues. The CDR3 DNA follows: TGTGCCAGCAGTGGACCCAGGGGGCCGTCTTATAGCAATCAGCCCCAGCATTTT. Translation: CASSGPRGPSYSNQPQHF.

V and J are TRBV7-9 and TRBJ2-5, with D perhaps matching TRBD1 (5 bases). CDR3 size: 16 residues. V was clipped by 4 bases and J by 2 bases, with 17 bases between them. Germline loops: CDR1 SEHNR, CDR2 FQNEAQ (reference sequence). The CDR3 DNA sequence: TGTGCCAGCAGCTCCAGCCTCCTAGGGGAACAAGAGACCCAGTACTTC. It is translated as CASSSSLLGEQETQYF.